This T cell receptor beta chain was identified in a study of blood T cell repertoires in COVID-19. Study-level information: Acute-phase and convalescent COVID-19 samples originated in the United States, Italy and Spain. PBMCs, B-cell-depleted T cells, or T cells provided the cDNA or gDNA that made up the material.

In the authors' methods: Amplification of reference gene primers provided the estimated nucleated cell counts. The data were produced by immunoSEQ multiplex PCR, yet TCRdb's version contains in-frame clones alone and is incomplete. V, J and clone size are taken as reported in that table, and D and trimming were inferred from the DNA itself. The sample consists of 34,000 or so clones, roughly 90% of them appearing once. CDR3 length: 15 amino acids. CDR1 is LGHDT, CDR2 YNNKEL, per germline (reference sequence). The V and J ends lost 4 bases and 6 bases, in that order; junction bases with no gene match: 11.

This TCR was recovered from a man aged 55 to 69 with active or convalescent COVID-19. The sequencing input was peripheral blood. This chain connects TRBV3-1 (or the pseudogene TRBV3-2) to TRBJ2-7; 8 bases are shared with TRBD1. CDR3 loop: CASSLRTGISVEQYF. CDR3 in DNA: TGTGCCAGCAGCCTGCGGACAGGGATCTCTGTCGAGCAGTACTTC.